The clone carrying this T cell receptor (beta chain) was detected only a few times. Its matching antigen is unknown. The data were obtained in a study of beta chain features in type 1 diabetes. About the research overall: Sorted cells from all samples, numbering approximately 110,000,000, were examined.

Sorting based on CD45RO/CCR7/CD25/CD127/CD95/CD27 separated CD4+ naive, central memory, regulatory and stem cell-like memory cells. Findings and caveats of the study: Researchers report that Type 1 diabetes patients had moderately but significantly shorter TCRB CDR3s across all four CD4+ subsets.

The whole isolated RNA underwent reverse transcription, so sequencing captured expressed TCRB transcripts. Sequencing used immunoSEQ multiplex PCR; TCRdb keeps in-frame clones, though not all of them. The sample yields around 650,000 clones, 12% seen once. Material: naive CD4+ T cells from blood. The clonotype was recovered from a man aged 30 to 39 with type 1 diabetes.

CDR3 nucleotides: TGTGCCAGCAGTTTTTACCACGAGCAGTACTTC. Translated, it gives CASSFYHEQYF. This chain connects TRBV28 to TRBJ2-7, with D hard to call. The CDR3 length is 11 residues. The germline CDR1 and CDR2 sequences are MDHEN and SYDVKM. Trimming stripped 3 bases from V and 5 bases from J, with 5 bases between. Together with reference TRBV28 and TRBJ2-7, the CDR3 gives the full variable domain: DVKVTQSSRYLVKRTGEKVFLECVQDMDHENMFWYRQDPGLGLRLIYFSYDVKMKEKGDIPEGYSVSREKKERFSLILESASTNQTSMYLCASSFYHEQYFGPGTRLTVT.